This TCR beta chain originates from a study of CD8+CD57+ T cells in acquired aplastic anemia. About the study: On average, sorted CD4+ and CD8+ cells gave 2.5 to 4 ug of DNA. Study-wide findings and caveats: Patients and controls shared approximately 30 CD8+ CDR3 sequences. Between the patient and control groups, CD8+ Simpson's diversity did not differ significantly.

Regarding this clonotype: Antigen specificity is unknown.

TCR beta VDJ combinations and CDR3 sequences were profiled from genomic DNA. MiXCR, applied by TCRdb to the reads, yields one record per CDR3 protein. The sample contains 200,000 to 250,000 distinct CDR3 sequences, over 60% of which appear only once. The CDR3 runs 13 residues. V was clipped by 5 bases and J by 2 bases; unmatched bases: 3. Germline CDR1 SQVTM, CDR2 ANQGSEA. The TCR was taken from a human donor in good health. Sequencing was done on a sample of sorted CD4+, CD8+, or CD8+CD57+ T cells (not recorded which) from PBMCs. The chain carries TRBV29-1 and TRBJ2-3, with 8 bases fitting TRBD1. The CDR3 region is CSVWDRLTDTQYF. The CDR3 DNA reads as TGCAGCGTTTGGGACAGGCTCACAGATACGCAGTATTTT.